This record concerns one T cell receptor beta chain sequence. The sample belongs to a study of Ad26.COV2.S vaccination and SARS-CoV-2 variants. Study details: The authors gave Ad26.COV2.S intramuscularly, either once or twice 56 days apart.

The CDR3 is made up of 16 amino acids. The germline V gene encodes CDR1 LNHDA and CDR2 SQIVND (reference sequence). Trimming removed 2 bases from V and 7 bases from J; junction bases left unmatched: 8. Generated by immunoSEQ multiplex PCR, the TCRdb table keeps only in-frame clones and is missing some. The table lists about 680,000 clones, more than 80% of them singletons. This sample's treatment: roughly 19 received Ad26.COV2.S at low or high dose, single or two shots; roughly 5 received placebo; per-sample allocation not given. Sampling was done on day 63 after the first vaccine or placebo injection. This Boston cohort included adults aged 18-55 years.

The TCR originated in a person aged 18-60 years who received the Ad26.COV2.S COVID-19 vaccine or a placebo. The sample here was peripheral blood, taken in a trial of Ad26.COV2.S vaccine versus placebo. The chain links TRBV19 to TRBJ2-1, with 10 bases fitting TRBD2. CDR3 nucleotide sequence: TGTGCCAGTAGTATATCCAGCGGGAGGGCCTTTAATGAGCAGTTCTTC. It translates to CASSISSGRAFNEQFF.